A selection of T cell receptor beta chains follows, all from one sample in a study of OX40 agonist ivuxolimab in advanced cancers. Some clones are missing from TCRdb's copy, which holds only in-frame ones; the method was immunoSEQ multiplex PCR. The sample shows 50,000 or so clones, approximately 86% of them seen only once. This specimen was CD4+ or CD8+ T cells sorted from blood, taken in a trial of the OX40 agonist ivuxolimab. The source is an adult with an advanced solid tumor such as melanoma, head and neck, liver or kidney cancer. Each CDR3 is given with its conserved first and last residue. D genes are given only for firm matches. The size field is filled for only some rows; it gives once, few, many or a size class.

D,J,V,size,DNA,CDR3
.,TRBJ2-5,TRBV5-4,few,TGTGCCAGCAGCTATAGGGGGGGAGAGACCCAGTACTTC,CASSYRGGETQYF
.,TRBJ1-2,TRBV4-1,few,TGCGCCAGCAGCCACCGGGACACCGACTATGGCTACACCTTC,CASSHRDTDYGYTF
TRBD1,TRBJ2-7,TRBV5-6,.,TGTGCCAGCAGCTGGGACAGATCCTACGAGCAGTACTTC,CASSWDRSYEQYF
.,TRBJ1-5,TRBV4-1,few,TGCGCCAGCAGCCAAAGCGAGTACAATCAGCCCCAGCATTTT,CASSQSEYNQPQHF
.,TRBJ2-1,TRBV11-2,medium-sized,TGTGCCAGCAGCCCCTGGGGGGGCCACAATGAGCAGTTCTTC,CASSPWGGHNEQFF
.,TRBJ1-1,TRBV29-1,.,TGCAGCGTTGAAGGGACAGCCGCCGGAGCTTTCTTT,CSVEGTAAGAFF
.,TRBJ1-2,TRBV13,.,TGTGCCAGCAGCGCAGGACCGATCTATGGCTACACCTTC,CASSAGPIYGYTF
TRBD1,TRBJ1-2,TRBV7-9,.,TGTGCCAGCAGCTTTTTTGGGACAGCCGATGGCTACACCTTC,CASSFFGTADGYTF
.,TRBJ2-7,TRBV14,.,TGTGCCAGCAGCCAAGACAAAGGGGGCGGGAGCTACGAGCAGTACTTC,CASSQDKGGGSYEQYF
TRBD2,TRBJ2-5,TRBV2,.,TGTGCCAGCAGGGGGGGGGTTGAGGAGACCCAGTACTTC,CASRGGVEETQYF
.,TRBJ2-3,TRBV27,.,TGTGCCAGCAGTTTAGATTGGGGCACAGATACGCAGTATTTT,CASSLDWGTDTQYF
.,TRBJ2-7,TRBV10-3,few,TGTGCCATCAGTGACACCCCGGAACGATCGGTCGAGCAGTACTTC,CAISDTPERSVEQYF
.,TRBJ1-3,TRBV9,few,TGTGCCAGCAGTCGCGCTGGGTCTGGAAACACCATATATTTT,CASSRAGSGNTIYF
.,TRBJ2-7,TRBV7-9,.,TGTGCCAGCAGCTCAGGGGACAAACTCGAGCAGTACTTC,CASSSGDKLEQYF
.,TRBJ2-5,TRBV4-2,.,TGTGCCAGCAGCCAGGAAGGGCCCACCTCTGAGGCAGAGACCCAGTACTTC,CASSQEGPTSEAETQYF
.,TRBJ2-7,TRBV7-9,.,TGTGCCAGCAGCCAAGGGGGGAACTACGAGCAGTACTTC,CASSQGGNYEQYF
TRBD1,TRBJ1-2,TRBV5-1,.,TGCGCCAGCAGCTTCACAGGGGCGCGTGGCTACACCTTC,CASSFTGARGYTF
TRBD1,TRBJ2-4,TRBV7-2,.,TGTGCCAGCAGCTCCCTACCGGGACAGCCAACCTTC,CASSSLPGQPTF
TRBD1,TRBJ1-2,TRBV5-6,.,TGTGCCAGCAGCTTTCTCGGACAGGGGAACTATGGCTACACCTTC,CASSFLGQGNYGYTF
.,TRBJ2-2,TRBV6-4,.,TGTGCCAGCAGTGCCGAAGTATGGGGCTACGGCACCGGGGAGCTGTTTTTT,CASSAEVWGYGTGELFF
.,TRBJ1-5,TRBV28,.,TGTGCCAGCAGCCGGTTGTCTGGGATCCAGCATTTT,CASSRLSGIQHF
.,TRBJ1-2,TRBV6-5,.,TGTGCCAGCCAGGACTTCTATGGCTACACCTTC,CASQDFYGYTF
.,TRBJ2-2,TRBV19,.,TGTGCCAGTAGTATAGGGGCCGGCGGGGAGCTGTTTTTT,CASSIGAGGELFF
.,TRBJ1-1,TRBV6-5,.,TGTGCCAGCAGCCAAGGGGGGGCGCTTAATGAAGCTTTCTTT,CASSQGGALNEAFF
.,TRBJ1-5,TRBV4-2,.,TGTGCCAGCAGCCAAGAGACCGGCGGACTTAATCAGCCCCAGCATTTT,CASSQETGGLNQPQHF
.,TRBJ2-1,TRBV9,.,TGTGCCAGCAGCCCACCTGTAGGCGGGGTCTATGAGCAGTTCTTC,CASSPPVGGVYEQFF
.,TRBJ1-1,TRBV5-4,few,TGTGCCAGCAGCCCCGAGTGGGGCACTGAAGCTTTCTTT,CASSPEWGTEAFF
TRBD1,TRBJ1-2,TRBV19,.,TGTGCCAGTACTCCCGACAGGGGAAACTATGGCTACACCTTC,CASTPDRGNYGYTF